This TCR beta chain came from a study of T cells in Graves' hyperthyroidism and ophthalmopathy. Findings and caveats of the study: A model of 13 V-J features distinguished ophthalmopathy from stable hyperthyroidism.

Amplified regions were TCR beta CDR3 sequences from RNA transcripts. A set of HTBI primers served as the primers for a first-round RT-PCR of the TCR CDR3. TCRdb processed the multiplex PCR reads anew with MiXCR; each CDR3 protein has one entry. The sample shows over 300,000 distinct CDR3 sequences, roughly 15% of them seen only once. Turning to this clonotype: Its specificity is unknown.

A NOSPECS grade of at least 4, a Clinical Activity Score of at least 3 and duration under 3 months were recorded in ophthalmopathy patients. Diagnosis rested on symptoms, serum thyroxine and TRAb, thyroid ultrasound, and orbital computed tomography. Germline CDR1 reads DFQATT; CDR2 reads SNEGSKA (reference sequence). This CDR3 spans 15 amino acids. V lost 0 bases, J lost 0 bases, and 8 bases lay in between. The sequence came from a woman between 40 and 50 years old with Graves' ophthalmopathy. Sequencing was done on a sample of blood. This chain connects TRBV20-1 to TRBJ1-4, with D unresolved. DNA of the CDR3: TGCAGTGCTAGAGAGGCAGACGCAACTAATGAAAAACTGTTTTTT. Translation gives CSAREADATNEKLFF.